This T cell receptor beta chain was identified in a study of shared clonotypes between healthy human individuals. The V and J ends lost 4 bases and 7 bases, in that order; junction bases with no gene match: 11. The CDR3 runs 15 residues. The germline CDR1 and CDR2 sequences are SNHLY and FYNNEI. Donors were Caucasian adults residing in Nashville, Tennessee, USA. In the CD4+ fraction, cells were divided into CD45RA+ naive and CD45RA-negative memory subsets. Study results and limitations: The sampled material consisted only of blood, and tissue repertoires are likely to differ.

Using immunoSEQ multiplex PCR, the repertoire was profiled, and TCRdb retains in-frame clones only, with some absent. The profile covers a few million clones, with approximately 90% appearing a single time and roughly 0.14% taken by the ten largest. Remarks on this clone: Its antigen is still unknown.

The TCR comes from a man aged 18-30 years in good health. This chain joins TRBV2 and TRBJ2-5, with 8 bases matching TRBD2. Sample: naive CD4+ T cells sorted from blood. Subset: CD45RA+ positively selected. The CDR3 loop is CASSGSGGLTGTQYF. The CDR3 DNA reads as TGTGCCAGCAGTGGGAGCGGGGGCCTCACTGGGACCCAGTACTTC.